A single sample is the source of the 32 T cell receptor beta chains below, sequenced in a study of shared clonotypes between healthy human individuals. Libraries were prepared by immunoSEQ multiplex PCR; TCRdb keeps only in-frame clonotypes and omits some of them. The data hold about 380,000 clones, with approximately 96% observed a single time. What was sequenced was memory CD8+ T cells sorted from blood. This sample's subset: CD45RO+ cells pooled with CCR7-negative TemRA cells. The source of these receptors is a man between 25 and 39 years old in good health.

This chain joins TRBV5-5 and TRBJ2-7; unclear D gene. This CDR3 spans 12 amino acids. V was shortened by 4 bases and J by 4 bases, with 9 bases between the two germline ends. Germline assignment: CDR1 SGHKS and CDR2 YYEKEE (reference sequence). CDR3 residues: CASSASEYEQYF. The CDR3 DNA is TGTGCCAGCAGCGCCTCGGAGTACGAGCAGTACTTC.

In regard to this clone: Other DNA sequences in the same sample also yield this CDR3. The chain combines TRBV5-1 with TRBJ2-2; D gene unclear. Germline V gives CDR1 SGHRS, CDR2 YFSETQ. V lost 0 bases and J 4 bases, leaving 7 bases between the germline ends. The CDR3 extends over 14 amino acids. CDR3 bases: TGCGCCAGCAGCTTGGGGGTTGGCACCGGGGAGCTGTTTTTT. This encodes CASSLGVGTGELFF.

The chain joins TRBV19 to TRBJ2-3, with 14 bases aligning to TRBD2. CDR1 is LNHDA, CDR2 SQIVND, per germline (reference sequence). This CDR3 has 17 amino acids. The ends lost 5 bases at V and 1 base at J; junction bases unmatched: 5. This CDR3 is CASSQMGLAGGTDTQYF. The CDR3 DNA reads as TGTGCCAGTAGTCAGATGGGACTAGCGGGAGGCACAGATACGCAGTATTTT.

The chain links TRBV2 to TRBJ1-1, with TRBD1 matching 11 bases. Germline CDR1 and CDR2: SNHLY and FYNNEI. The ends lost 9 bases at V and 10 bases at J; junction bases unmatched: 13. The CDR3 runs to 14 residues. The chain's CDR3 is CARTLDRGRVRAFF. In DNA, the CDR3 is TGTGCCAGGACCTTGGACAGGGGGCGCGTAAGAGCTTTCTTT.

J is TRBJ2-1 and V is TRBV10-1; possibly TRBD1 for D (6 bases). Germline V lookup: CDR1 WNHNN, CDR2 SYGVQD (reference sequence). The germline V and J ends were trimmed by 6 bases and 8 bases, with 11 bases remaining between them. This CDR3 is 12 amino acids long. The CDR3 is CASRGAGDEQFF. In nucleotides, the CDR3 is TGCGCCAGCAGGGGGGCAGGGGATGAGCAGTTCTTC.

The chain couples TRBV13 to TRBJ1-2; a possible D gene is TRBD1 (6 bases). The CDR3 is made up of 15 amino acids. The V end was cut by 3 bases, the J end by 5 bases, with 16 bases between. Germline CDR1 and CDR2: PRHDT and FYEKMQ (reference sequence). CDR3 protein: CASSFIGQRGYGYTF. The CDR3 nucleotides are TGTGCCAGCAGCTTTATAGGACAGCGGGGTTATGGCTACACCTTC. Combining the CDR3 with reference TRBV13 and TRBJ1-2 gives the whole variable domain AAGVIQSPRHLIKEKRETATLKCYPIPRHDTVYWYQQGPGQDPQFLISFYEKMQSDKGSIPDRFSAQQFSDYHSELNMSSLELGDSALYFCASSFIGQRGYGYTFGSGTRLTVV.

Concerning this clone itself: Other DNA sequences from this sample encode an identical CDR3 as well. The chain links TRBV2 to TRBJ2-3; 13 bases match TRBD2. The CDR3 covers 15 residues. Trimming at V came to 6 bases and at J to 5 bases, leaving 5 bases not matched to a gene. The germline gives CDR1 SNHLY, CDR2 FYNNEI. The CDR3 region has the DNA TGTGCCAGCAGCGAACTAGCGGGAGGGGGAGATACGCAGTATTTT. This sequence encodes CASSELAGGGDTQYF.

This clone is a singleton in its sample. J is TRBJ2-1 and V is TRBV27; 8 bases line up with TRBD2. CDR1 and CDR2 (germline): MNHEY, SMNVEV (reference sequence). Losses at the gene ends were 7 bases for V and 5 bases for J; bases not matched to a gene: 10. The CDR3 contains 15 residues. CDR3 region: CASTSPGLVNNEQFF. The DNA for the CDR3 is TGTGCCAGCACTTCTCCGGGACTAGTAAACAATGAGCAGTTCTTC.

This clone showed up just once. The chain employs TRBV28 and TRBJ2-5; TRBD1 agrees at 7 bases. Germline loops: CDR1 MDHEN, CDR2 SYDVKM. With V trimmed by 5 bases and J by 7 bases, 25 bases remained unmatched. This CDR3 has 19 residues. The CDR3 is CASSLRQGIAFSLCGTQYF. The CDR3 bases are TGTGCCAGCAGTCTACGACAGGGAATAGCCTTTAGTCTTTGCGGGACCCAGTACTTC.

For the CDR3, the DNA is TGTGCCAGCAGCTTGGGACTAGCGTCCTACGAGCAGTACTTC. Protein sequence: CASSLGLASYEQYF. The rearrangement joins TRBV7-2 to TRBJ2-7, with 10 nucleotides matching TRBD2. This CDR3 spans 14 amino acids. Unmatched junction bases numbered 0, after V lost 3 bases and J lost 1 base. Germline CDR1 is SGHTA and CDR2 is FQGNSA.

The rearrangement links TRBV19 to TRBJ2-5; TRBD1 is a possible D gene (6 bases). This CDR3 is 13 amino acids long. V shed 5 bases and J shed 5 bases, with 12 bases lying between them. Germline values: CDR1 LNHDA, CDR2 SQIVND (reference sequence). CDR3 in DNA: TGTGCCAGTAGTCAGGGGCGAGGGGAGACCCAGTACTTC. Protein sequence: CASSQGRGETQYF.

The chain combines TRBV5-1 with TRBJ2-3, with a tentative D call TRBD2 (5 bases). Trimming left V 3 bases short and J 0 bases short, with 8 bases between. This CDR3 is built from 14 residues. From germline, CDR1 is SGHRS and CDR2 YFSETQ. The CDR3: CASSSEASTDTQYF. CDR3 nucleotides: TGCGCCAGCAGCTCGGAGGCTAGCACAGATACGCAGTATTTT.

This clone has only a few counts. J is TRBJ1-3 and V is TRBV7-8; TRBD1 is a possible D gene (5 bases). This CDR3 spans 12 amino acids. CDR1 and CDR2 (germline): SGHVS, FQNEAQ. V lost 3 bases, J lost 6 bases, and 6 bases lay in between. The CDR3 spells CASSLGENTIYF. In DNA, the CDR3 is TGTGCCAGCAGCTTGGGGGAAAACACCATATATTTT.

This clone was counted only a few times. J is TRBJ2-7 and V is TRBV5-4; 9 bases agree with TRBD1. The J segment lost 5 bases and the V segment lost 4 bases, leaving 10 bases of the junction unmatched. The CDR3 sequence is 15 residues long. Germline lookup yields CDR1 SGHNT and CDR2 YYREEE (reference sequence). CDR3 sequence: CASSISGTGTHEQYF. CDR3 coding DNA: TGTGCCAGCAGCATATCCGGGACAGGGACCCACGAGCAGTACTTC.

The V gene is TRBV6-5, the J gene TRBJ2-7; maybe TRBD2 (6 bases). This CDR3 spans 13 amino acids. With 0 bases removed from V and 6 bases from J, the gap between germline ends came to 9 bases. Germline CDR1 and CDR2: MNHEY and SVGAGI. CDR3 amino acids: CASSYSGGVEQYF. CDR3 nucleotides: TGTGCCAGCAGTTACTCGGGGGGTGTCGAGCAGTACTTC.

V usage is TRBV19 and J usage is TRBJ1-1; 8 bases agree with TRBD1. This CDR3 region has 13 residues. Germline V gene data show CDR1 as LNHDA and CDR2 as SQIVND (reference sequence). After removal of 5 bases from V and 5 bases from J, the junction contained 4 bases not matched to a gene. The CDR3 loop reads CASSEDRDTEAFF. DNA of the CDR3: TGTGCCAGTAGTGAGGACAGGGATACTGAAGCTTTCTTT.

In this sample, this clone turned up once. This chain links TRBV19 with TRBJ2-1, with a tentative D call TRBD2 (5 bases). Germline CDR1 LNHDA, CDR2 SQIVND (reference sequence). The CDR3 covers 13 residues. The V and J ends lost 4 bases and 3 bases respectively, with 7 bases between them. CDR3 protein: CASSTGFYNEQFF. CDR3 bases: TGTGCCAGTAGTACGGGATTCTACAATGAGCAGTTCTTC.

The CDR3 DNA sequence: TGTGCCAGTTGTAATTTGCCGAACACCGGGGAGCTGTTTTTT. As protein: CASCNLPNTGELFF. V and J are TRBV28 and TRBJ2-2; D not certain. The CDR3 loop spans 14 amino acids. The V end lost 9 bases, the J end lost 0 bases, and 11 bases lay between the germline ends. Germline V gene sequence: CDR1 MDHEN, CDR2 SYDVKM.

This clone has only one observation. The CDR3 DNA reads TGTGCCAGACAGGGAGGGAGGCACAATCAGCCCCAGCATTTT. Protein: CARQGGRHNQPQHF. The gene calls are TRBV19 and TRBJ1-5; the D gene is possibly TRBD1 (6 bases). From germline, CDR1 is LNHDA and CDR2 SQIVND (reference sequence). This CDR3 has 14 amino acids. The V gene lost 9 bases and the J gene lost 3 bases, with 15 bases spanning the gap.

This sequence joins TRBV30 and TRBJ1-2, with TRBD1 as a possible D gene (6 bases). The CDR3 is 11 amino acids. Germline V gene sequence: CDR1 GTSNPN, CDR2 SVGIG (reference sequence). Trimming stripped 3 bases from V and 7 bases from J, with 9 bases between. CDR3 in DNA: TGTGCCTGGAGCAACAGGGTTGGCTACACCTTC. Its translation is CAWSNRVGYTF.

Of note for this clone: Relative to the germline gene, one junction end is altered; a read error may explain this. This chain links TRBV7-9 with TRBJ2-7, with TRBD2 identical over 8 bases. Germline CDR1 is SEHNR and CDR2 is FQNEAQ (reference sequence). The CDR3 loop spans 17 amino acids. CDR3 region: CASSLGSGRVVSHEQYF. CDR3 nucleotide sequence: TGTGCCAGCAGCTTAGGTTCCGGGAGGGTAGTCTCCCACGAGCAGTACTTC.

This sequence joins TRBV27 and TRBJ1-5, with a possible D match to TRBD1 (6 bases). V lost 2 bases, J lost 9 bases, and 17 bases lay in between. The CDR3 length is 15 residues. Germline lookup yields CDR1 MNHEY and CDR2 SMNVEV (reference sequence). CDR3 amino acids: CASSLSPQGRGPQHF. DNA of the CDR3: TGTGCCAGCAGTTTAAGCCCCCAGGGGAGGGGGCCCCAGCATTTT.

This chain uses TRBV28 with TRBJ1-2; tentatively, D is TRBD1 (5 bases). Trimming removed 6 bases at V and 3 bases at J, with 14 bases between. The CDR3 sequence is 14 residues long. Germline V gene sequence: CDR1 MDHEN, CDR2 SYDVKM. The CDR3: CASSLGEGYYGYTF. DNA for the CDR3: TGTGCCAGCAGCCTGGGGGAGGGGTACTATGGCTACACCTTC.

The chain combines TRBV12-5 with TRBJ2-2; a weak D match, TRBD1 (6 bases). The V end lost 2 bases, the J end lost 0 bases, and 13 bases lay between the germline ends. The CDR3 extends over 17 amino acids. The V gene's germline CDR1 is LGHNT and CDR2 FRNRAP. The CDR3 protein is CASGLITDSTNTGELFF. In DNA, the CDR3 is TGTGCTAGTGGTTTGATCACGGACAGTACGAACACCGGGGAGCTGTTTTTT.

A word on this clone: The junction shows a germline mismatch at one end, possibly a read error. J is TRBJ1-2 and V is TRBV28; the match to TRBD1 covers 9 bases. Germline V CDR1 and CDR2: MDHEN, SYDVKM. The CDR3 consists of 14 residues. The CDR3 reads CASKRDRVSYGYTF. CDR3 DNA: TGTGCGAGCAAACGGGACAGGGTGAGCTATGGCTACACCTTC.

The chain combines TRBV7-2 with TRBJ2-1; 9 bases agree with TRBD1. Losses at the gene ends were 1 base for V and 4 bases for J; bases not matched to a gene: 2. Germline loops: CDR1 SGHTA, CDR2 FQGNSA. The CDR3 extends over 15 amino acids. Here the CDR3 reads CASSLEGTGYNEQFF. In nucleotides, the CDR3 is TGTGCCAGCAGCTTAGAAGGGACAGGGTACAATGAGCAGTTCTTC.

The gene calls are TRBV6-6 and TRBJ1-1; possible D gene TRBD1, 5 bases. Germline CDR1 reads MNHNY; CDR2 reads SVGAGI (reference sequence). The V end was cut by 1 base, the J end by 4 bases, with 10 bases between. The CDR3 sequence is 14 residues long. CDR3 sequence reads: CASSYWQGRTEAFF. In nucleotides, the CDR3 is TGTGCCAGCAGTTACTGGCAGGGCCGCACTGAAGCTTTCTTT.

The V call is TRBV11-2, the J call TRBJ1-4; 9 bases are shared with TRBD1. V gave up 3 bases and J gave up 7 bases; unmatched junction bases: 3. Looked up from germline, CDR1 is SGHAT and CDR2 is FQNNGV. The CDR3 runs 14 residues. This chain's CDR3 is CASSFRDRAEKLFF. The CDR3 DNA is TGTGCCAGCAGCTTCCGGGACAGGGCTGAAAAACTGTTTTTT. Looking up the rest from reference TRBV11-2 and TRBJ1-4 gives the full variable domain: EAGVAQSPRYKIIEKRQSVAFWCNPISGHATLYWYQQILGQGPKLLIQFQNNGVVDDSQLPKDRFSAERLKGVDSTLKIQPAKLEDSAVYLCASSFRDRAEKLFFGSGTQLSVL.

This chain joins TRBV28 and TRBJ2-7; 10 positions match TRBD1. This CDR3 comprises 13 residues. Germline CDR1 MDHEN, CDR2 SYDVKM. V shed 4 bases, J shed 5 bases, and the junction held 2 bases outside the gene matches. The CDR3 is CASSWDRGHEQYF. As DNA, the CDR3 is TGTGCCAGCAGTTGGGACAGGGGCCACGAGCAGTACTTC. The full variable domain, completed using reference TRBV28 and TRBJ2-7, is DVKVTQSSRYLVKRTGEKVFLECVQDMDHENMFWYRQDPGLGLRLIYFSYDVKMKEKGDIPEGYSVSREKKERFSLILESASTNQTSMYLCASSWDRGHEQYFGPGTRLTVT.

This chain links TRBV19 with TRBJ1-5; maybe TRBD1 (6 bases). The CDR3 spans 16 residues. The V and J ends lost 4 bases and 6 bases respectively, with 19 bases between them. Germline assignment: CDR1 LNHDA and CDR2 SQIVND (reference sequence). The CDR3 here is CASSSPGQGSGQPQHF. The CDR3 bases are TGTGCCAGTAGTAGCCCCGGGCAGGGGAGTGGTCAGCCCCAGCATTTT. The variable domain in full, with the rest retrieved from reference TRBV19 and TRBJ1-5, is DGGITQSPKYLFRKEGQNVTLSCEQNLNHDAMYWYRQDPGQGLRLIYYSQIVNDFQKGDIAEGYSVSREKKESFPLTVTSAQKNPTAFYLCASSSPGQGSGQPQHFGDGTRLSIL.

This chain links TRBV10-3 with TRBJ1-1; D gene unclear. The ends were cut back, 11 bases at V and 10 bases at J, with 14 bases in the middle. Germline V gene sequence: CDR1 ENHRY, CDR2 SYGVKD. This CDR3 comprises 10 residues. The CDR3 bases are TGTGCCGCCGGCGGGGAGAGAGCTTTCTTT. It yields the protein CAAGGERAFF.

This sequence joins TRBV10-3 and TRBJ2-2, with a possible D match to TRBD2 (6 bases). Germline-derived CDR1 and CDR2 are ENHRY and SYGVKD. This CDR3 has 14 residues. Trimming took 2 bases from V and 8 from J, leaving 12 bases between them. As DNA, the CDR3 is TGTGCCATCAGTGAGGCGGGGTCGGTTGGGGAGCTGTTTTTT. It is translated as CAISEAGSVGELFF.